The entry below gives a single T cell receptor (beta chain) sequence along with its context. Its antigen is still unknown. Just one base apart from a much larger clone, this may be a read error. The TCR beta CDR3 regions were amplified from the RNA transcripts. The first round of RT-PCR for the TCR CDR3 was performed with the HTBI primer set and the Qiagen OneStep RT-PCR kit. Libraries were constructed in a second round of multiplex PCR, after which size selection and purification were performed. Sequencing of the libraries was done on an Illumina HiSeq2000 using paired-end 100 bp reads. On the study's bioinformatics: SOAPnuke was used to process the raw data, removing reads that contained adapters or uncalled bases, had a mean Phred below 15, or lacked an exact match to the constant primer or identifier. COPE v1.2.5 was used to merge the high-quality paired reads, and each unique nucleotide sequence was defined as a clonotype. MiTCR v1.1 was used to align clonotypes to the IMGT TRBV, TRBD and TRBJ reference segments. The analysis was restricted to V-J combinations with a frequency above 0.0001, which together covered around 99% of the repertoires. The TCS score was defined as F50 (clonal expansion) divided by E x V (chaos), with BLOSUM62-based TCRdist calculated between CDR3 peptides within each V-J. Welch's t-statistics and random forest reduced around 520 V-J features to about 13, which were used in a naive Bayes classifier (R e1071). The Morisita-Horn index was used to measure how similar the thyroid and blood repertoires were. The public reads were reanalyzed by TCRdb: fastp trimming at Q25, MiXCR alignment, in-frame beta chains only. A single entry per CDR3 protein holds the most common genes and DNA from its merged rows. V and J calls and clone size were set by TCRdb, not the authors. This sample is represented by some 800,000 distinct CDR3 sequences; about 38% of them were singletons. The ten top clones hold 7% to 10% of the sample.

The data are from a study of T cells in Graves' hyperthyroidism and ophthalmopathy (dated by TCRdb to between 2017 and 2020). Background for the entire study: Peripheral blood samples were taken at the time of initial diagnosis, prior to any treatment. TCR Vbeta CDR3 sequencing of 120 to 150 peripheral blood samples (about 45 ophthalmopathy, about 75 hyperthyroidism and approximately 17 progressor patients) is reported in the paper. An independent validation cohort of fewer than 20 hyperthyroidism patients and 17 patients who later progressed to ophthalmopathy tested prospective prediction of ophthalmopathy. The study also compared thyroid tissue and blood T-cell repertoires from more than 5 Graves' hyperthyroidism patients. For training and testing, the roughly 93 patients in the discovery cohort were randomly divided in a 7:3 ratio. TCR V-J signatures able to tell the groups apart were searched for in a discovery cohort of approximately 95 patients, of whom fewer than 45 had Graves' ophthalmopathy and some 60 had stable Graves' hyperthyroidism. After blood sampling, hyperthyroidism patients were treated with methimazole at a starting dose of 30 mg daily, and ophthalmopathy patients were treated with high-dose intravenous methylprednisolone.

The cysteine opens and the phenylalanine closes a CDR3 of 14 amino acids. Only CDR3 DNA remains: 42 bases, in frame from the first base. At the junction V is shortened by 3 bases and J by 9 bases, with 18 bases in between. CDR1 and CDR2 are read off the germline V gene as SGHVS and FNYEAQ. Graves' hyperthyroidism was defined as stable when no progression to ophthalmopathy occurred over 18 months of follow-up. The hyperthyroidism patients were between 18 and 65 years old and newly diagnosed, with a disease duration of less than 2 months. The study excluded patients with uncontrolled infections, other autoimmune diseases, pregnancy or lactation. Diagnoses relied on clinical symptoms, serum thyroxine and TRAb, thyroid ultrasound and orbital computed tomography. Ficoll-Paque density gradient centrifugation was used to isolate PBMCs from around 10 ml of fresh peripheral blood. Total RNA was extracted with Trizol reagent, and quality was checked on an Agilent 2100 Bioanalyzer.

Here is what the overall study found, with its caveats: Most expanded thyroid clonotypes (frequency above 0.001) were also detected in blood, a finding suggesting that blood repertoires may reflect thyroid immune responses. No statistical method was used to set the sample size in advance, and investigators knew the group allocation. A 13 V-J signature model separated ophthalmopathy from stable hyperthyroidism, with 87.88% sensitivity and roughly 82% specificity in cross-validation and 80%/75% in testing. In validation, the model predicted progression to ophthalmopathy with approximately 69% sensitivity and around 72% specificity, a median of approximately 6.5 months before onset.

The V gene is TRBV7-6 and the J gene is TRBJ2-7; tentative D gene TRBD1, with 5 bases matching. Sequencing input: blood. The clonotype originates from a man aged 18 to 30 with Graves' hyperthyroidism. At the DNA level, the sequence is TGTGCCAGCAGCTTGACTGAAAAGGGGAACGGGCAGTACTTC. It is translated as CASSLTEKGNGQYF.